Shown below are 27 T cell receptor beta chains from a single sample sequenced in a study of CD8+ T cells in alopecia areata. TCR sequencing used cDNA made by reverse transcription of extracted RNA. Profiling relied on immunoSEQ multiplex PCR, and the TCRdb table lists in-frame clones only, not all of them. The table lists 200,000 to 250,000 clones, 50% to 60% of them singletons. The specimen was CD4+ T cells sorted from blood, collected at week 0. The receptors here all came from a human donor with alopecia areata.

This clone was detected only once. V and J are TRBV23-1 and TRBJ1-2, with TRBD1 matching over 8 bases. TRBV23-1 falls under the ORF class, with uncertain function. The junction had 14 bases not matched to a gene; V was cut back by 4 bases and J by 4 bases. The CDR3 covers 17 residues. CDR3: CASSRDGRGLSRYGYTF. In nucleotides, the CDR3 is TGCGCCAGCAGTCGAGACGGCAGGGGGCTATCGCGCTATGGCTACACCTTC.

This clone was seen only once. The chain couples TRBV5-6 to TRBJ2-7, with 13 bases matching TRBD2. The V gene end was trimmed by 4 bases and the J gene end by 0 bases; junction bases not matched to a gene: 4. Germline CDR1 reads SGHDT; CDR2 reads YYEEEE. This CDR3 has 16 residues. The CDR3 coding sequence is TGTGCCAGCAGCCGTACTAGCGGGAGGGCCTCCTACGAGCAGTACTTC. Its protein is CASSRTSGRASYEQYF.

This chain connects TRBV5-4 to TRBJ1-2; D is perhaps TRBD1 (5 bases). The CDR3 is made up of 15 amino acids. V shed 0 bases and J shed 5 bases, with 14 bases lying between them. Germline CDR1 is SGHNT and CDR2 is YYREEE (reference sequence). The CDR3 nucleotides read TGTGCCAGCAGCTTGGATGGACAAGGCTCGTATGGCTACACCTTC. Translation: CASSLDGQGSYGYTF.

This rearrangement joins TRBV2 to TRBJ2-3; D perhaps matches TRBD2 (6 bases). Trimming removed 0 bases from V and 6 bases from J, with 7 bases in between. The CDR3 loop spans 13 amino acids. CDR1 is SNHLY and CDR2 is FYNNEI in the germline V gene. The CDR3 reads CASSEATRDTQYF. CDR3 nucleotide sequence: TGTGCCAGCAGTGAAGCGACTAGGGATACGCAGTATTTT.

V usage is TRBV2 and J usage is TRBJ2-2; tentative D call: TRBD2 (7 bases). Germline V gene data show CDR1 as SNHLY and CDR2 as FYNNEI. Trimming took off 8 bases at V and 7 bases at J, with 11 bases between the two ends. This CDR3 spans 12 amino acids. The CDR3 loop reads CASRGAGGELFF. DNA of the CDR3: TGTGCCAGCCGGGGGGCCGGCGGGGAGCTGTTTTTT.

This clone was seen more than once but under ten times. The chain employs TRBV19 and TRBJ2-7, with 8 positions matching TRBD2. V was clipped by 4 bases and J by 1 base; unmatched bases: 6. Germline values: CDR1 LNHDA, CDR2 SQIVND (reference sequence). This CDR3 is 15 amino acids long. The CDR3 sequence is CASSSGGGGSYEQYF. The CDR3 bases are TGTGCCAGTAGTAGTGGCGGCGGGGGGTCCTACGAGCAGTACTTC.

On this clone: The germline gene is not matched at one end of the junction; a read error may be the cause. The genes are TRBV4-1 and TRBJ2-6, with D tentatively TRBD2 (6 bases). CDR1 and CDR2 (germline): MGHRA, YSYEKL. The CDR3 loop spans 19 amino acids. The DNA for the CDR3 is TGCGCCAGCAGCCAAGATAAGCGGCTAGCGTGGACTGGGACCAACGTCCTGACTTTC. Protein: CASSQDKRLAWTGTNVLTF.

A word on this clone: In the same sample, other DNA sequences code for this CDR3. This sequence joins TRBV4-1 and TRBJ2-2; D is undetermined. The V and J ends lost 1 base and 1 base respectively, with 4 bases between them. Per germline, CDR1 MGHRA and CDR2 YSYEKL. The length of the CDR3 is 14 residues. Here the CDR3 DNA reads TGCGCCAGCAGCCAAGTGCTGAACACCGGGGAGCTGTTTTTT. Its protein is CASSQVLNTGELFF.

This clone was seen a single time. The CDR3 reads CSVVSRAPWGNEQFF. The CDR3 coding sequence is TGCAGCGTCGTATCCCGGGCCCCATGGGGCAATGAGCAGTTCTTC. The J gene is TRBJ2-1, the V gene TRBV29-1; D unclear. The CDR3 totals 15 residues. The germline gives CDR1 SQVTM, CDR2 ANQGSEA. The V and J ends lost 6 bases and 6 bases respectively, with 21 bases between them.

The rearrangement joins TRBV4-2 to TRBJ2-1; no firm D call. Germline-derived CDR1 and CDR2 are LGHNA and YNFKEQ. The V gene lost 0 bases and the J gene lost 7 bases, with 10 bases spanning the gap. CDR3 length: 14 amino acids. This CDR3 is CASSQDGPWNEQFF. CDR3 in DNA: TGTGCCAGCAGCCAAGATGGACCCTGGAATGAGCAGTTCTTC.

This clone is termed medium-sized. The chain has TRBV5-1 and TRBJ2-1; D not resolved. Germline-derived CDR1 and CDR2 are SGHRS and YFSETQ. The CDR3 has 13 amino acids. V gave up 2 bases and J gave up 6 bases, with 9 bases separating them. In nucleotides, the CDR3 is TGCGCCAGCAGCTTTAATAGTGGCAATGAGCAGTTCTTC. It is translated as CASSFNSGNEQFF.

This clone was found a few times. The V call is TRBV6-5, the J call TRBJ2-7, with a tentative D call TRBD2 (6 bases). The CDR3 spans 11 residues. V lost 11 bases to trimming and J lost 3 bases, with 11 bases between them. Germline CDR1 is MNHEY and CDR2 is SVGAGI. The CDR3 protein is CASAGGYEQYF. CDR3 nucleotide sequence: TGTGCCTCAGCGGGCGGCTACGAGCAGTACTTC.

The chain links TRBV7-8 to TRBJ2-7, with TRBD1 identical over 10 bases. The CDR3 consists of 14 residues. V trimming: 4 bases; J trimming: 3 bases; junction bases outside the gene matches: 3. Looked up from germline, CDR1 is SGHVS and CDR2 is FQNEAQ. The CDR3 bases are TGTGCCAGCAGCTGGGACAGGGGCCGCTACGAGCAGTACTTC. Translating it yields CASSWDRGRYEQYF.

This chain joins TRBV9 and TRBJ1-1, with D possibly being TRBD1 (5 bases). The CDR3 has 16 amino acids. Germline assignment: CDR1 SGDLS and CDR2 YYNGEE. V was trimmed by 4 bases and J by 0 bases, leaving 16 bases between them. The CDR3, as DNA: TGTGCCAGCAGCAGAGGGGCTACGGCGGTGAACACTGAAGCTTTCTTT. Protein product: CASSRGATAVNTEAFF.

The CDR3 sequence is CASSFSSSINTGELFF. The CDR3 DNA is TGTGCCAGCAGCTTTTCCAGCAGCATTAACACCGGGGAGCTGTTTTTT. V gene TRBV7-6 combines with J gene TRBJ2-2; the D is unclear. Germline V gene data show CDR1 as SGHVS and CDR2 as FNYEAQ. The CDR3 has 16 residues. With 3 bases removed from V and 2 bases from J, the gap between germline ends came to 13 bases.

The chain carries TRBV5-1 and TRBJ2-7; TRBD1 might be the D (5 bases). V gave up 0 bases and J gave up 6 bases, with 13 bases separating them. The CDR3 is 14 residues long. Germline V gene data show CDR1 as SGHRS and CDR2 as YFSETQ. CDR3 loop: CASSLGGRVVEQYF. Written as DNA, the CDR3 is TGCGCCAGCAGCTTGGGGGGCAGGGTGGTCGAGCAGTACTTC.

This chain links TRBV29-1 with TRBJ2-3; possible D gene TRBD1, 5 bases. This CDR3 spans 14 amino acids. The ends were cut back, 4 bases at V and 0 bases at J, with 11 bases in the middle. Germline lookup yields CDR1 SQVTM and CDR2 ANQGSEA. The chain's CDR3 is CSVAPGLSTDTQYF. CDR3 DNA sequence: TGCAGCGTTGCACCAGGGCTCAGCACAGATACGCAGTATTTT.

This clone was recorded once. The chain combines TRBV30 with TRBJ1-2; maybe TRBD1 (5 bases). The CDR3 covers 13 residues. Trimming removed 2 bases from V and 6 bases from J, with 13 bases in between. In germline, CDR1 is GTSNPN, CDR2 SVGIG (reference sequence). CDR3 nucleotide sequence: TGTGCCTGGAGTCCTCAGGGAATTGATGGCTACACCTTC. This translates into CAWSPQGIDGYTF.

V and J are TRBV5-1 and TRBJ2-3; D call uncertain. The CDR3 consists of 11 residues. The germline V gene has CDR1 SGHRS and CDR2 YFSETQ. The V end was cut by 3 bases, the J end by 3 bases, with 2 bases between. CDR3 in DNA: TGCGCCAGCAGCTGGACAGATACGCAGTATTTT. As protein: CASSWTDTQYF.

The chain combines TRBV30 with TRBJ1-4; 10 nucleotides match TRBD1. The CDR3 consists of 15 residues. V lost 1 base to trimming and J lost 3 bases; unmatched junction nucleotides: 2. Germline loops: CDR1 GTSNPN, CDR2 SVGIG (reference sequence). The CDR3 spells CAWSEGQGANEKLFF. For the CDR3, the DNA is TGTGCCTGGAGTGAAGGACAGGGGGCTAATGAAAAACTGTTTTTT.

V usage is TRBV2 and J usage is TRBJ1-2; D remains ambiguous. V shed 7 bases and J shed 7 bases, with 7 bases lying between them. Germline CDR1 SNHLY, CDR2 FYNNEI. This CDR3 spans 10 amino acids. This CDR3 is CASTLGGYTF. CDR3 coding DNA: TGTGCCAGCACCCTAGGTGGCTACACCTTC.

In this sample, this clone turned up a few times. CDR3 in amino acids: CASAGGAGANVLTF. CDR3 bases: TGTGCCAGCGCCGGGGGGGCTGGGGCCAACGTCCTGACTTTC. The chain couples TRBV7-9 to TRBJ2-6; 8 positions agree with TRBD2. V was clipped by 8 bases and J by 2 bases; unmatched bases: 2. This CDR3 is 14 amino acids long. Germline V CDR1 and CDR2: SEHNR, FQNEAQ (reference sequence).

The chain employs TRBV2 and TRBJ2-1, with TRBD2 matching over 9 bases. With V trimmed by 8 bases and J by 9 bases, 8 bases remained unmatched. Germline values: CDR1 SNHLY, CDR2 FYNNEI. The CDR3 totals 13 residues. CDR3 in amino acids: CASQWTSVSEQFF. CDR3 bases: TGTGCCAGCCAATGGACTAGCGTATCTGAGCAGTTCTTC.

The chain has TRBV6-6 and TRBJ1-5; possibly TRBD1 for D (5 bases). Germline V lookup: CDR1 MNHNY, CDR2 SVGAGI (reference sequence). The CDR3 spans 16 residues. Trimming shortened V by 4 bases and J by 3 bases, and 16 bases separated the two germline ends. The CDR3 bases are TGTGCCAGCAGTTGGGGCCACAGGTCGGCCAATCAGCCCCAGCATTTT. Translated, it gives CASSWGHRSANQPQHF.

The chain couples TRBV15 to TRBJ2-1; 7 positions match TRBD2. This CDR3 has 17 residues. J gave up 0 bases and V 2 bases, and 7 bases lay outside the gene matches. Germline assignment: CDR1 LNHNV and CDR2 YYDKDF (reference sequence). The CDR3, as DNA: TGTGCCACCAGCAGAACCCTAGCGGAAAGCTCCTACAATGAGCAGTTCTTC. Translated, it gives CATSRTLAESSYNEQFF.

The rearrangement links TRBV19 to TRBJ2-3; the D gene is possibly TRBD1 (6 bases). Trimming pared 5 bases from V and 1 base from J, leaving 13 bases between. The CDR3 runs 15 residues. Per germline, CDR1 LNHDA and CDR2 SQIVND (reference sequence). Here the CDR3 reads CASSARTDRTDTQYF. The CDR3 DNA follows: TGTGCCAGTAGTGCGCGGACAGACCGCACAGATACGCAGTATTTT.

This chain links TRBV5-1 with TRBJ2-7; TRBD1 matches at 9 bases. After removal of 3 bases from V and 7 bases from J, the junction contained 2 bases not matched to a gene. CDR1 is SGHRS, CDR2 YFSETQ, per germline. There are 12 residues in the CDR3. CDR3 sequence reads: CASSYGQGEQYF. DNA for the CDR3: TGCGCCAGCAGCTACGGACAGGGGGAGCAGTACTTC.